This T cell receptor (beta chain) came from a study of siplizumab effects on memory and regulatory T cells. Study results and caveats: Mappable alloreactive CD4+ clones were on average around 69% Treg-derived with siplizumab, around 30% in controls.

This CDR3 spans 15 amino acids. V shed 5 bases and J 2 bases; nucleotides not matched to a gene: 3. Per the germline V gene, CDR1 is SEHNR and CDR2 is FQNEAQ (reference sequence). Notes on this clone: Its antigen is currently unknown.

Here immunoSEQ multiplex PCR was the method, and the copy in TCRdb shows in-frame clones only, minus some. Of about 50,000 clones in the sample, around 97% are singletons; the top ten hold less than 1.1%. Sequencing was done on a sample of naive CD8+ T cells sorted from blood. This receptor was obtained from a human donor in good health. V is TRBV7-9 and J is TRBJ1-5; 10 bases agree with TRBD1. The CDR3 DNA reads TGTGCCAGCAGCCCCGGACAGGGGGGCAATCAGCCCCAGCATTTT. It encodes CASSPGQGGNQPQHF.